The source of this TCR beta chain is a study of radiotherapy plus CTLA-4 blockade in lung cancer. Study-level findings and limits: The best prediction of response reportedly came from early blood T cell clone dynamics, with interferon-beta. Following radiotherapy plus ipilimumab, tumor-derived TCR clones expanded in the blood.

In the case of this clone: Antigen specificity is unknown.

This CDR3 has 14 amino acids. CDR1 and CDR2 from the germline V gene are MNHEY and SVGAGI. Trimming took 0 bases from V and 9 from J, leaving 12 bases between them. The method was immunoSEQ multiplex PCR; TCRdb's version includes in-frame clones alone and lacks a portion of them. The sample records around 70,000 clones, roughly four fifths being singletons. The chain carries TRBV6-5 and TRBJ2-1, with D hard to call. Sequences were derived from peripheral blood, sampled from a patient treated with radiotherapy plus ipilimumab. The receptor's source is a human donor with non-small cell lung cancer who had a partial response to radiotherapy plus ipilimumab. The CDR3 reads CASSYSSLLGEQFF. In DNA, the CDR3 is TGTGCCAGCAGTTACTCGAGTCTTCTTGGTGAGCAGTTCTTC.